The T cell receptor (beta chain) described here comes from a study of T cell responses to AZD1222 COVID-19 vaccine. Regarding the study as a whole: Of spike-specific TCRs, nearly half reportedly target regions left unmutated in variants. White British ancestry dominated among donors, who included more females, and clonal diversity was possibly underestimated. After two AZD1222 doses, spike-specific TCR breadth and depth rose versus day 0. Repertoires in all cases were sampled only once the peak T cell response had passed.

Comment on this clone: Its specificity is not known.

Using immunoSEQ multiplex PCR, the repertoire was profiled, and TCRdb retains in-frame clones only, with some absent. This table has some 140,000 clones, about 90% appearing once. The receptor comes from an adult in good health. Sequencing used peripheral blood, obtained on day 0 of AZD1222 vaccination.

The CDR3 is CASSYSTGLNQETQYF. In nucleotides, the CDR3 is TGTGCCAGCAGTTACTCTACGGGATTGAATCAAGAGACCCAGTACTTC. V and J are TRBV6-5 and TRBJ2-5; possible D gene TRBD2, 5 bases. The V gene lost 0 bases and the J gene lost 2 bases, with 13 bases spanning the gap. This CDR3 region has 16 residues. The germline CDR1 and CDR2 sequences are MNHEY and SVGAGI.